The clone carrying this T cell receptor beta chain was seen ten or more times. These data belong to a study of blood T cells in healthy people across ages. The V end lost 5 bases, the J end lost 0 bases, and 13 bases lay between the germline ends. This CDR3 region has 15 residues. Germline V lookup: CDR1 SGHTA, CDR2 FQGNSA. Primed by a sample-barcoded 5' primer and a J-beta primer mix, a second PCR proceeded for about 7 to 12 cycles. TCRdb redid the calling of the 5' RACE reads with MiXCR, one entry per CDR3 protein. Of fewer than 800,000 distinct CDR3 sequences listed, about a third were seen once; the top ten hold just over 15%.

The V and J genes are TRBV7-2 and TRBJ2-5, with D unclear. The TCR sequence derives from a woman of 80 years or more in good health. The sample comprised blood. The CDR3 bases are TGTGCCAGCAGCCCAGGCGACTCCCACCAAGAGACCCAGTACTTC. Amino acid sequence: CASSPGDSHQETQYF.